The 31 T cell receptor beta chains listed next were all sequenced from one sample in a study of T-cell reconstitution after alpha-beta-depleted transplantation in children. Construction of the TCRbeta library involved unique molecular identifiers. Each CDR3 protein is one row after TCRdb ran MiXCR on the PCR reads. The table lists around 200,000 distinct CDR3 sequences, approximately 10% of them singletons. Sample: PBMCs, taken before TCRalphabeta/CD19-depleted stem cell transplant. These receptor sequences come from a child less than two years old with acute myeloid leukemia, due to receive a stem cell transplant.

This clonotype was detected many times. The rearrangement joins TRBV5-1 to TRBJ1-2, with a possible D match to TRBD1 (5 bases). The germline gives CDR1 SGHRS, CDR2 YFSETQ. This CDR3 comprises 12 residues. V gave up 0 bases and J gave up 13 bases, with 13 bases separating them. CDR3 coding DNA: TGCGCCAGCAGCTTGGAAAGTGGGGGGATCACCTTC. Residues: CASSLESGGITF.

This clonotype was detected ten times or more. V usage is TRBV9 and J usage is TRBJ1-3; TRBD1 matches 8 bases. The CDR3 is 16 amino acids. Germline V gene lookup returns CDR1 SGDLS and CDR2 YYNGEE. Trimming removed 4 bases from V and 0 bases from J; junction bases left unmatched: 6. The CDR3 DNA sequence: TGTGCCAGCAGCCAGGGACAGGAGGGCTCTGGAAACACCATATATTTT. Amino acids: CASSQGQEGSGNTIYF.

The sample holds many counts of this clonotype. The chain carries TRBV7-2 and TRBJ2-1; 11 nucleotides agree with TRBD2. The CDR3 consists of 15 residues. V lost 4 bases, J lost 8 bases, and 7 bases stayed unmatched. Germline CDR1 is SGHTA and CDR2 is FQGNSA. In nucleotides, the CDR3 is TGTGCCAGCAGCTCCCGACTAGCGGGGTCGTATGAGCAGTTCTTC. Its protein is CASSSRLAGSYEQFF.

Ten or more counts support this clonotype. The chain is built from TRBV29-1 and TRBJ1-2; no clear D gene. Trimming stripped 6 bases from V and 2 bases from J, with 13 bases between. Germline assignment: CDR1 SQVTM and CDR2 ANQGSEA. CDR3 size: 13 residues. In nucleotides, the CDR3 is TGCAGCGTGCGATTGTCCTCCAACTATGGCTACACCTTC. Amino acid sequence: CSVRLSSNYGYTF.

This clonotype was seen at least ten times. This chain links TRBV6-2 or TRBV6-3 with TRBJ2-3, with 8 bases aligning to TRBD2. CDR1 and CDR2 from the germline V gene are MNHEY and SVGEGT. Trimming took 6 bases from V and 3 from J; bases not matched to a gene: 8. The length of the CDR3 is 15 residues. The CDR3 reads CASSPGGGRTDTQYF. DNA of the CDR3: TGTGCCAGCAGCCCGGGGGGCGGGAGGACAGATACGCAGTATTTT.

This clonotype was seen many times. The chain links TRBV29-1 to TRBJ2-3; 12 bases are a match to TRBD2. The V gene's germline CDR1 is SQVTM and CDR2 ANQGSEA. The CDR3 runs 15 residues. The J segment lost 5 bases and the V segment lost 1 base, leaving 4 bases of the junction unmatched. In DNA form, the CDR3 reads TGCAGCGTTGAAGCTCTAGCGGGAGGGCAAGATACGCAGTATTTT. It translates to CSVEALAGGQDTQYF.

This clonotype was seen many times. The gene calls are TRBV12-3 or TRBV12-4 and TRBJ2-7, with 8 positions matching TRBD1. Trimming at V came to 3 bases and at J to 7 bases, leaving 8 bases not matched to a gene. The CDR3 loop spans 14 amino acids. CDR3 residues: CASSLQGAIGEQYF. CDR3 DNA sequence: TGTGCCAGCAGTTTGCAGGGGGCGATCGGGGAGCAGTACTTC.

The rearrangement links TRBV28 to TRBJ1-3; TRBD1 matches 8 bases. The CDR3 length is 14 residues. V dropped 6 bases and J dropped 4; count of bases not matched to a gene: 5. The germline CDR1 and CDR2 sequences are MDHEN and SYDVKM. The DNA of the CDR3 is TGTGCCAGCAGCGGACAGGGTGACGGAAACACCATATATTTT. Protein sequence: CASSGQGDGNTIYF.

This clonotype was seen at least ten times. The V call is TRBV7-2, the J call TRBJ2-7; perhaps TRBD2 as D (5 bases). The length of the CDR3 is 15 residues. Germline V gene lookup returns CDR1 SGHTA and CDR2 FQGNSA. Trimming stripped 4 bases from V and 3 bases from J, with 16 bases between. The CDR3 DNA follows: TGTGCCAGCAGCTCTACGCTTCGGGGTAACTACGAGCAGTACTTC. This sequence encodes CASSSTLRGNYEQYF.

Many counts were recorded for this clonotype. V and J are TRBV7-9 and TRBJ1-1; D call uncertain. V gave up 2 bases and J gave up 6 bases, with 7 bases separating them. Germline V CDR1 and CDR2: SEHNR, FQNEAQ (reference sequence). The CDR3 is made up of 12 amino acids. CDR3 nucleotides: TGTGCCAGCAGCTTATGGGGATCTGAAGCTTTCTTT. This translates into CASSLWGSEAFF.

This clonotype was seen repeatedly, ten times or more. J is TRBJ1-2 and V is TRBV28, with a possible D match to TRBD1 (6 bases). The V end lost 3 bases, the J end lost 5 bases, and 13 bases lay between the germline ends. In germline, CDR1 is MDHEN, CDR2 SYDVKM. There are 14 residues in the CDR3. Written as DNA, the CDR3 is TGTGCCAGCAGTTTCGGACAGACTCTTTATGGCTACACCTTC. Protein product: CASSFGQTLYGYTF.

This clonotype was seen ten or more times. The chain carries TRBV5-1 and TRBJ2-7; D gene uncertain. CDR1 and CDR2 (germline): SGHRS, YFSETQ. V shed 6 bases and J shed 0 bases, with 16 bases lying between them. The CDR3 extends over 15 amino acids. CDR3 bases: TGCGCCAGCACTAACCCTGGGCCAAGCTCCTACGAGCAGTACTTC. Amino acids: CASTNPGPSSYEQYF. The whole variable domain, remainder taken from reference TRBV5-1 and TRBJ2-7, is KAGVTQTPRYLIKTRGQQVTLSCSPISGHRSVSWYQQTPGQGLQFLFEYFSETQRNKGNFPGRFSGRQFSNSRSEMNVSTLELGDSALYLCASTNPGPSSYEQYFGPGTRLTVT.

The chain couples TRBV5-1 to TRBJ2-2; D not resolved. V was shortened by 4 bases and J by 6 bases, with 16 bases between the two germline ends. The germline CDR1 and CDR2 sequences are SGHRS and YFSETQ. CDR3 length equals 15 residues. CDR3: CASSVLGVEAGELFF. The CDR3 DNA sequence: TGCGCCAGCAGCGTCCTTGGGGTAGAGGCCGGGGAGCTGTTTTTT.

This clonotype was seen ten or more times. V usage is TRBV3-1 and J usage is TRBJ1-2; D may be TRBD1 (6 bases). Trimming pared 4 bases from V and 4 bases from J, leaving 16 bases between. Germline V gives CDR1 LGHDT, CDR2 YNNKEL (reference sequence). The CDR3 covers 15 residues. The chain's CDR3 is CASSPRTAPTYGYTF. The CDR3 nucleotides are TGTGCCAGCAGCCCTCGGACAGCCCCAACCTATGGCTACACCTTC.

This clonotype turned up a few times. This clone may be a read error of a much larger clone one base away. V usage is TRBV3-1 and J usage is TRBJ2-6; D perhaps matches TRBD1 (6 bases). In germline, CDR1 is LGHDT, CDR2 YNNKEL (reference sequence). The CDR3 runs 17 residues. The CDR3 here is CACSQATGLRGANVLTF. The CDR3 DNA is TGTGCCTGCAGCCAAGCGACAGGCCTAAGGGGGGCCAACGTCCTGACTTTC.

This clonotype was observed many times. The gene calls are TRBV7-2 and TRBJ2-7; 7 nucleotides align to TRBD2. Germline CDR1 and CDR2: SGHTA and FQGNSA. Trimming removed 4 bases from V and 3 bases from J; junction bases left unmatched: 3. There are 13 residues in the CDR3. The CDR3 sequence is CASSSAGNYEQYF. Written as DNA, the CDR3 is TGTGCCAGCAGCTCAGCGGGAAACTACGAGCAGTACTTC.

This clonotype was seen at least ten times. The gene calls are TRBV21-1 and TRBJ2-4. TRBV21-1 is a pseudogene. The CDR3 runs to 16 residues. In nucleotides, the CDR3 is TGTGCCAGCAGCAAAGAAACAGGGATAGCCAAAAACATTCAGTACTTC. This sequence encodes CASSKETGIAKNIQYF.

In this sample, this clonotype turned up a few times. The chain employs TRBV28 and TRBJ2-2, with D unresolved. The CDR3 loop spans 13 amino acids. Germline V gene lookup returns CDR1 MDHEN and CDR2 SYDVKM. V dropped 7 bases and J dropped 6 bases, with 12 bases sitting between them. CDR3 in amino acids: CASNPGAAGELFF. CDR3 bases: TGTGCCAGCAACCCAGGTGCGGCCGGGGAGCTGTTTTTT.

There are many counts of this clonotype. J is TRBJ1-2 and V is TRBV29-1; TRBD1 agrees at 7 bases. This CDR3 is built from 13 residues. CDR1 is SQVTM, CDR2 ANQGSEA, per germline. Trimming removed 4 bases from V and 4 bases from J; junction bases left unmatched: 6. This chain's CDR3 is CSVGGGGLYGYTF. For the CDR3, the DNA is TGCAGCGTTGGCGGAGGGGGCCTCTATGGCTACACCTTC.

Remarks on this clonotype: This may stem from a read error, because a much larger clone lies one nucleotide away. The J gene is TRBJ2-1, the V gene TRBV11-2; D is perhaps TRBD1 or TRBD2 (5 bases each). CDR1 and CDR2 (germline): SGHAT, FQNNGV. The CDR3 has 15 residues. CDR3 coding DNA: TGTGCCAGCAGCTTCCGGGACGGATCCTACGATGAGCAGTTCTTC. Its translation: CASSFRDGSYDEQFF.

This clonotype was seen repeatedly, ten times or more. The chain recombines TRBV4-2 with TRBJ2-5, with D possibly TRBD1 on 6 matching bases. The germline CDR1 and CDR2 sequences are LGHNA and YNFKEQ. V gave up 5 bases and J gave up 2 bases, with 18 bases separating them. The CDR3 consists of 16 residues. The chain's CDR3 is CASSSSPTGNQETQYF. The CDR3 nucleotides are TGTGCCAGCAGCTCGAGCCCGACAGGAAATCAAGAGACCCAGTACTTC.

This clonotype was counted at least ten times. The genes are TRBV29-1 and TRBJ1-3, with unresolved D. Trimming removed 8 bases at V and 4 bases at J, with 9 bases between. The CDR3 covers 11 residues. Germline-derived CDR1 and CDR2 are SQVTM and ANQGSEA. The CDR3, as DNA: TGCAGCCCTGCCGGGGGAAACACCATATATTTT. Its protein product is CSPAGGNTIYF.

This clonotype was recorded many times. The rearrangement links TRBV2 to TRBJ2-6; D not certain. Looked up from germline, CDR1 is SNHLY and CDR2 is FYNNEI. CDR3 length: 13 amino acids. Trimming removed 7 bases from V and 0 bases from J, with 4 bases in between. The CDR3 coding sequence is TGTGCCAGCACTGGCTCTGGGGCCAACGTCCTGACTTTC. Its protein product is CASTGSGANVLTF. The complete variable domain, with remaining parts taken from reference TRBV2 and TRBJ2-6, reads EPEVTQTPSHQVTQMGQEVILRCVPISNHLYFYWYRQILGQKVEFLVSFYNNEISEKSEIFDDQFSVERPDGSNFTLKIRSTKLEDSAMYFCASTGSGANVLTFGAGSRLTVL.

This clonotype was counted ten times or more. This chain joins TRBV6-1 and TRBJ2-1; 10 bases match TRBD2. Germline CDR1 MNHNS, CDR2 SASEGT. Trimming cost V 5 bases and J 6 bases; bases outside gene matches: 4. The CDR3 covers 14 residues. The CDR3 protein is CASSQASGSNEQFF. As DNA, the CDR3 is TGTGCCAGCAGTCAGGCTAGCGGGAGCAATGAGCAGTTCTTC.

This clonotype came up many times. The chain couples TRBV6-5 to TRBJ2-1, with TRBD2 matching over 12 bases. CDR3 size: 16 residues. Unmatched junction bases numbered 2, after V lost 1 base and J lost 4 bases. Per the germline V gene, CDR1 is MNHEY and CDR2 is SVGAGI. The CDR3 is CASSYFLAGGYNEQFF. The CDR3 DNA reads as TGTGCCAGCAGTTACTTTCTAGCGGGGGGGTACAATGAGCAGTTCTTC.

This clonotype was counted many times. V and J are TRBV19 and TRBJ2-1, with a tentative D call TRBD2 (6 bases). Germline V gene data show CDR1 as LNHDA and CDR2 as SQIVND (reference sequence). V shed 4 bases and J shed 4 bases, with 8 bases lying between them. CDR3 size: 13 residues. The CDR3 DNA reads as TGTGCCAGTAGTAGGGGACTGTACAATGAGCAGTTCTTC. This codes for CASSRGLYNEQFF.

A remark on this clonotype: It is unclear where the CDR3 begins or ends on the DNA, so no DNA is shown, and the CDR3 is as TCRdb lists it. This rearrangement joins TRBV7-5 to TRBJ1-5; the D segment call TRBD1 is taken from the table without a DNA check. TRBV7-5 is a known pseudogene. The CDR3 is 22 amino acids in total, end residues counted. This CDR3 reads CISVSEAFGRRAVLESNQPQHF.

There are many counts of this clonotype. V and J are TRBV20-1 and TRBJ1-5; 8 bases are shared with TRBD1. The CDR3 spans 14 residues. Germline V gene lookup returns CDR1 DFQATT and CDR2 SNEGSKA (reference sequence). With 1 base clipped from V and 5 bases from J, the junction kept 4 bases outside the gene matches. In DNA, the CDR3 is TGCAGTGCTAGAGGGGACAGGCTGGATCAGCCCCAGCATTTT. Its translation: CSARGDRLDQPQHF.

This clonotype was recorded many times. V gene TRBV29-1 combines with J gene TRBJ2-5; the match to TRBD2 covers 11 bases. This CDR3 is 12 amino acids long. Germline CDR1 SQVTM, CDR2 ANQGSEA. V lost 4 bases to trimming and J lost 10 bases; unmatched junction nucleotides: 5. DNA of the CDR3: TGCAGCGTTGTCCTAGCGGGGGGTAGCCAGTACTTC. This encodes CSVVLAGGSQYF.

The CDR3 coding sequence is TGTGCCACCAAGGGCAGGGCTAATCAGCCCCAGCATTTT. It encodes CATKGRANQPQHF. This chain joins TRBV12-3 or TRBV12-4 and TRBJ1-5, with D perhaps TRBD1 (5 bases). The CDR3 sequence is 13 residues long. Trimming shortened V by 10 bases and J by 4 bases, and 14 bases separated the two germline ends.

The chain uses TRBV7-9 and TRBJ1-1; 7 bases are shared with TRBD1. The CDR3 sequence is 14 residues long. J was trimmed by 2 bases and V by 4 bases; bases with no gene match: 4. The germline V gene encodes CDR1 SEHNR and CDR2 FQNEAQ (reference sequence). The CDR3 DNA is TGTGCCAGCAGCTACAGGGGACCCAACACTGAAGCTTTCTTT. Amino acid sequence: CASSYRGPNTEAFF.